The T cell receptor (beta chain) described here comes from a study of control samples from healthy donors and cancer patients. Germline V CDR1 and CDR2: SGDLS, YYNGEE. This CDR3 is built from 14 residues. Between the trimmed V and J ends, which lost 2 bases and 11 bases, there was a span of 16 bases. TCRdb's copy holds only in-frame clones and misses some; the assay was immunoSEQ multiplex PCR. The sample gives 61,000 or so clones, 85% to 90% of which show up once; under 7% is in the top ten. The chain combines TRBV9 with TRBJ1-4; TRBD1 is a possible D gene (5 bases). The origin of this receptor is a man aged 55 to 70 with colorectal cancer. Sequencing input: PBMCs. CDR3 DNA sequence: TGTGCCAGCAGCGTTCCGGGCGGGGGAGGGAAACTGTTTTTT. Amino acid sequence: CASSVPGGGGKLFF.